The 2 T cell receptor beta chains below come from one sample, sequenced in a study of T cells in Graves' hyperthyroidism and ophthalmopathy. RNA transcripts were the template for amplifying TCR beta CDR3 regions. The HTBI primer set was used in a first-round RT-PCR of the TCR CDR3. Using its own MiXCR run on the multiplex PCR reads, TCRdb lists one record per CDR3 protein. Seen here are a few hundred thousand distinct CDR3 sequences, under 25% observed once, and the top ten hold approximately 25%. Input material: blood. Source of these receptors: a man younger than 35 with Graves' hyperthyroidism.

For this clonotype: This may arise from a read error, as a much more abundant clone is one base away. A read error is likely, as this CDR3 ends without the conserved phenylalanine or tryptophan. The J gene is TRBJ2-6, the V gene TRBV6-2 or TRBV6-3; no reliable D call. V was clipped by 8 bases and J by 0 bases, with 5 bases between them. The CDR3 extends over 13 amino acids. From germline, CDR1 is MNHEY and CDR2 SVGEGT. The DNA for the CDR3 is TGTGCCAGCTGGTCCTCTGGGGCCAACGTCCTGACTTAC. Translated, it gives CASWSSGANVLTY.

The chain combines TRBV7-2 with TRBJ2-5; tentatively, D is TRBD2 (5 bases). The germline gives CDR1 SGHTA, CDR2 FQGNSA. Trimming shortened V by 0 bases and J by 7 bases, and 18 bases separated the two germline ends. The CDR3 length is 16 residues. CDR3 DNA sequence: TGTGCCAGCAGCTTAGCACTGCGGACGGAAGAGGGGACCCAGTACTTC. The encoded protein is CASSLALRTEEGTQYF.